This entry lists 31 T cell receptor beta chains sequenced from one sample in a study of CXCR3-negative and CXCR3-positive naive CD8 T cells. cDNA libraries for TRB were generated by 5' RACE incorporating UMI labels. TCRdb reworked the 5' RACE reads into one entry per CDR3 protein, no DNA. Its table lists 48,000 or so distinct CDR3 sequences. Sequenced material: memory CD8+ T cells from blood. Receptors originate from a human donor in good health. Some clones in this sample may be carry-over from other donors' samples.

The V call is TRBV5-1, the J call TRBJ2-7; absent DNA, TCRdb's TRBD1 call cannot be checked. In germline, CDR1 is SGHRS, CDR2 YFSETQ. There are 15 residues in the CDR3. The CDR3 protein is CASSLQGGGPYEQYF.

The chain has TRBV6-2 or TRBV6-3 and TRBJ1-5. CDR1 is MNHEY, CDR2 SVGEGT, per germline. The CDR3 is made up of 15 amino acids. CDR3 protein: CASSYSYAGEQPQHF.

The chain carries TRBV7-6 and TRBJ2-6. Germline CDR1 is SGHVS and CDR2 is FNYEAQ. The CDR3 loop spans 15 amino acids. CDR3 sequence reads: CASSLSSSGANVLTF.

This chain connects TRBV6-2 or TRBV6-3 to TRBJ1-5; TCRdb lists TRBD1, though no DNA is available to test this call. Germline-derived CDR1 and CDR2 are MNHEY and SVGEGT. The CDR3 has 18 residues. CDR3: CASSGPDGGLSGNQPQHF.

The CDR3 is CASSTRDRGQTEAFF. The chain is built from TRBV28 and TRBJ1-1; TCRdb proposes TRBD1, but this gene call is untestable without DNA. CDR3 length: 15 amino acids. CDR1 and CDR2 from the germline V gene are MDHEN and SYDVKM.

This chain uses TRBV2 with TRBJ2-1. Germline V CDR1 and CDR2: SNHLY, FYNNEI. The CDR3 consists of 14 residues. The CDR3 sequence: CASSVDSSYNEQFF.

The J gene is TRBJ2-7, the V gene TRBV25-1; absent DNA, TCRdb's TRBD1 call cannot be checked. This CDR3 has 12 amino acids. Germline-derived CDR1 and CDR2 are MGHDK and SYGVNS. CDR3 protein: CASSEGQHEQYF.

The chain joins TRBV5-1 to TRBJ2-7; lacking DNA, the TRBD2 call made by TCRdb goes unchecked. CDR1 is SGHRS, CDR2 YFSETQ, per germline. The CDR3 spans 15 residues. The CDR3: CASSGTSGRENEQYF.

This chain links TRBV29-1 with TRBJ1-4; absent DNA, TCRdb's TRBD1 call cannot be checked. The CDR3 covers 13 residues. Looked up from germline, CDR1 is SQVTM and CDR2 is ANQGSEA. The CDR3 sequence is CSVEGGAAEKLFF.

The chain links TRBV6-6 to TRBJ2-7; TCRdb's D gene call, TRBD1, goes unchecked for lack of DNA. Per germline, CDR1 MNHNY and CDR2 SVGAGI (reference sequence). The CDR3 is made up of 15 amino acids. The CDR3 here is CASSLGQSLTYEQYF.

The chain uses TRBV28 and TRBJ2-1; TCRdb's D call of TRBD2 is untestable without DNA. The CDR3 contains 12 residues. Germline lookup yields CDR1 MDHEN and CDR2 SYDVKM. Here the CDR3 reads CASSLSLEGGFF.

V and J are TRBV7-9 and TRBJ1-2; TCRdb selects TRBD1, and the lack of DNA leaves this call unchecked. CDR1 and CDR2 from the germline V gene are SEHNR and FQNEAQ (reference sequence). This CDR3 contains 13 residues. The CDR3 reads CASSLSPDYGYTF.

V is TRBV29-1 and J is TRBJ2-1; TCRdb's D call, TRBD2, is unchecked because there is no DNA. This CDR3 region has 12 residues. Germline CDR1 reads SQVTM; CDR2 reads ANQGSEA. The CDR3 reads CSVETRVDEQFF.

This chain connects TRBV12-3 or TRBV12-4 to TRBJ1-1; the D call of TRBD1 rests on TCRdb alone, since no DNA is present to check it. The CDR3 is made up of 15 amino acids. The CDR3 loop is CASSSTDRANTEAFF.

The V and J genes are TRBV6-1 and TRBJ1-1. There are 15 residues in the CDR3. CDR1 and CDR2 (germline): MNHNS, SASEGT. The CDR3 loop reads CASSEGPSGNTEAFF.

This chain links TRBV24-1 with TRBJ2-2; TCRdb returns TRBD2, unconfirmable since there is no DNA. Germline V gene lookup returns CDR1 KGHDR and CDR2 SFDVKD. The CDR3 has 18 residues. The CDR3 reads CATSNFPGLGSSTGELFF.

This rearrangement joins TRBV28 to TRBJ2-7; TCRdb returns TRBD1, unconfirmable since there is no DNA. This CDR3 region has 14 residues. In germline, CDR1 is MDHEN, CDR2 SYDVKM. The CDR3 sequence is CASSFPSLAYEQYF.

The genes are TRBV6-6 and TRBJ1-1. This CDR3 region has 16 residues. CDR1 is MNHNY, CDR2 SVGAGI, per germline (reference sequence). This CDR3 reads CASSYSDLGSHTEAFF.

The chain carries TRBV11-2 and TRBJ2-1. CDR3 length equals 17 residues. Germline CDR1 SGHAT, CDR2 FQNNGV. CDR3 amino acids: CASSLDRVRYSYNEQFF.

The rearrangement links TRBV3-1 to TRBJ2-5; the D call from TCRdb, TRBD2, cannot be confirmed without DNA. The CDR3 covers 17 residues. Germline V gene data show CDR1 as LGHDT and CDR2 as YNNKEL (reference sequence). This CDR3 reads CASSQLGDTAGQETQYF.

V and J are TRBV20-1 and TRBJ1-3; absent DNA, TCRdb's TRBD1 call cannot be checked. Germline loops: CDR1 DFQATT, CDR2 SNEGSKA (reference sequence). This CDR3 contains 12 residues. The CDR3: CSAGQGVSTIYF.

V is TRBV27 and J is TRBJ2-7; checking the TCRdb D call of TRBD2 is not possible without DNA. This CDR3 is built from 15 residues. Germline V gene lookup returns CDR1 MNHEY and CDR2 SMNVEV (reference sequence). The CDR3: CASSPGLAGVYEQYF.

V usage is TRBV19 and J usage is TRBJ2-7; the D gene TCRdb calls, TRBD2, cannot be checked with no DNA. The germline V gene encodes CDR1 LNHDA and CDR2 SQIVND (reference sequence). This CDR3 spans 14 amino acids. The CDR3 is CASTAGYGFYEQYF.

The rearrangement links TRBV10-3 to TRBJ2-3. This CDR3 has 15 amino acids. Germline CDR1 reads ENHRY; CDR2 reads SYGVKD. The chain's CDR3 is CAISDDLENTDTQYF.

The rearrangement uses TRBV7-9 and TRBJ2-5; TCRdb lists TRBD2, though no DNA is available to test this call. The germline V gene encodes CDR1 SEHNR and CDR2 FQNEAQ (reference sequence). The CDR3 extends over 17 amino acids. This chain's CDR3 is CASSFPPVGKIQETQYF.

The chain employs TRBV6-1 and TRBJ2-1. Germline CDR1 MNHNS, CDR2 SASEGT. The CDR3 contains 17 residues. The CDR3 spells CASSEALRLGSYNEQFF.

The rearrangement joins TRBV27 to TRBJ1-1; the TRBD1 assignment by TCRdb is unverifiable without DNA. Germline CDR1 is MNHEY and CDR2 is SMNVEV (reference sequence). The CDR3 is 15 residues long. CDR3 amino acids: CASSWDRDMNTEAFF.

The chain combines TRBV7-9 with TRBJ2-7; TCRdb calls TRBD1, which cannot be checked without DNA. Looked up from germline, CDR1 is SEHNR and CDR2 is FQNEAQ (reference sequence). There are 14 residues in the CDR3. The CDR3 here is CASSLGRGIYEQYF.

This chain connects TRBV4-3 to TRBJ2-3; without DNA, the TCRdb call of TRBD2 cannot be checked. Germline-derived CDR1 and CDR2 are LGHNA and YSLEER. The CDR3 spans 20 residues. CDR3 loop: CASSQDEARLAGAVLDTQYF.

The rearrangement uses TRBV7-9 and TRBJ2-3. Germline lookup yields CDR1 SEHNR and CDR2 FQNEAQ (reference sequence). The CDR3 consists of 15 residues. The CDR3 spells CASSSSTTRADTQYF. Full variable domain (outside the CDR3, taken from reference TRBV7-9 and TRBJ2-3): DTGVSQNPRHKITKRGQNVTFRCDPISEHNRLYWYRQTLGQGPEFLTYFQNEAQLEKSRLLSDRFSAERPKGSFSTLEIQRTEQGDSAMYLCASSSSTTRADTQYFGPGTRLTVL.

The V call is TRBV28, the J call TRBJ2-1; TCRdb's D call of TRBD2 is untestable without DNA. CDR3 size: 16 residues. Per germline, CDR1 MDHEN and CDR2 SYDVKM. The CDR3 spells CASSLSAGSVFNEQFF.